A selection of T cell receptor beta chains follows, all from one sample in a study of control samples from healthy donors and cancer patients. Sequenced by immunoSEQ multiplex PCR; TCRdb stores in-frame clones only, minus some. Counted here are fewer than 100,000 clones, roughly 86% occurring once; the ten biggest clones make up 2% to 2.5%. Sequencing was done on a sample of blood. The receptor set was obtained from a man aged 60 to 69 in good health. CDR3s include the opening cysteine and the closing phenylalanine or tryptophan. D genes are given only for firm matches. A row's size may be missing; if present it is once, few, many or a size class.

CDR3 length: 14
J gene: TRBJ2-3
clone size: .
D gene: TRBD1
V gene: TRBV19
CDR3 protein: CATRDRDSTDTQYF
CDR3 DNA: TGTGCCACTAGGGACAGGGATAGCACAGATACGCAGTATTTT

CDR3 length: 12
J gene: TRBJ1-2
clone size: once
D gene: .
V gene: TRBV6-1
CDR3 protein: CASSERGEGYTF
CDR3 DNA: TGTGCCAGCAGTGAACGGGGGGAAGGCTACACCTTC

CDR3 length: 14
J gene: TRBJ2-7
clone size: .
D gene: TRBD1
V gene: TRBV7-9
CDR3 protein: CASSFGQGVNEQYF
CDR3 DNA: TGTGCCAGCAGCTTTGGACAGGGTGTGAACGAGCAGTACTTC

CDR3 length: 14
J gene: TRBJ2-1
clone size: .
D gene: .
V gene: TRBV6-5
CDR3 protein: CASSYGRAYNEQFF
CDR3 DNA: TGTGCCAGCAGTTACGGCAGGGCATACAATGAGCAGTTCTTC

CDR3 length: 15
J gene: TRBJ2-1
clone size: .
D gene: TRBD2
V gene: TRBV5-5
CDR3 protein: CASSLLAGGRDEQFF
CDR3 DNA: TGTGCCAGCAGCTTACTAGCGGGGGGGCGTGATGAGCAGTTCTTC

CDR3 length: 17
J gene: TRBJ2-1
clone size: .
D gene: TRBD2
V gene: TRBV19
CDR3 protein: CASSQTEGLAGGREQFF
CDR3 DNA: TGTGCCAGTAGTCAAACAGAGGGACTAGCGGGAGGGCGGGAGCAGTTCTTC

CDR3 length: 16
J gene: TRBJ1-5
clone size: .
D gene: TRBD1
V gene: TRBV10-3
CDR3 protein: CAISPGTGPRNQPQHF
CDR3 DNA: TGTGCCATCAGCCCCGGGACAGGCCCGAGGAATCAGCCCCAGCATTTT

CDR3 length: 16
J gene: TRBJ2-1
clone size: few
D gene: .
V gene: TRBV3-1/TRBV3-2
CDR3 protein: CASSQVTGSSYNEQFF
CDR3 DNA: TGTGCCAGCAGCCAAGTCACGGGGAGCTCCTACAATGAGCAGTTCTTC

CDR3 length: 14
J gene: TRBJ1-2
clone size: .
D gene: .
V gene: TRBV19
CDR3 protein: CASSPSSVNYGYTF
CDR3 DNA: TGTGCCAGTAGCCCAAGTTCCGTAAACTATGGCTACACCTTC

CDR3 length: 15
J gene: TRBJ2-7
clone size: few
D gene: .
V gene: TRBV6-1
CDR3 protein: CASSDFSGSSYEQYF
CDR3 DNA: TGTGCCAGCAGTGATTTTTCAGGGAGCTCCTACGAGCAGTACTTC

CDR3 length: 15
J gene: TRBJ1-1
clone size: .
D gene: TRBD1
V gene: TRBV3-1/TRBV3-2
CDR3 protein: CASSPSGTVNTEAFF
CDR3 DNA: TGTGCCAGCAGCCCGTCCGGGACAGTGAACACTGAAGCTTTCTTT

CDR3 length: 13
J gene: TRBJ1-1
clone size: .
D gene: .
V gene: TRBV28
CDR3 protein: CASSLVVNTEAFF
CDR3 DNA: TGTGCCAGCAGTTTAGTCGTGAACACTGAAGCTTTCTTT

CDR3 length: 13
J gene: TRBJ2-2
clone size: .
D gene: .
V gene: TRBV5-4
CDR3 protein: CASSLYGTGELFF
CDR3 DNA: TGTGCCAGCAGCTTGTATGGAACCGGGGAGCTGTTTTTT

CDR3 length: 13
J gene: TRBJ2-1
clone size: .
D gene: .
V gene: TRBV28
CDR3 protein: CASGTLLGNEQFF
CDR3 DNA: TGTGCCAGCGGGACACTTCTGGGCAATGAGCAGTTCTTC

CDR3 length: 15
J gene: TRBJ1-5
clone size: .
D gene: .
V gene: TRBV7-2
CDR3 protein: CASSLDARGDQPQHF
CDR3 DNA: TGTGCCAGCAGCTTAGATGCCAGGGGAGATCAGCCCCAGCATTTT

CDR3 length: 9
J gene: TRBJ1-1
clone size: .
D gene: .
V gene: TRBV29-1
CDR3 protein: CSVVPEAFF
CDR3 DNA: TGCAGCGTTGTCCCTGAAGCTTTCTTT

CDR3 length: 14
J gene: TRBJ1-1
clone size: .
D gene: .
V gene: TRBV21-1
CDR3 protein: CASSKEGGESEAFF
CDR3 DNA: TGTGCCAGCAGCAAAGAGGGGGGGGAGTCTGAAGCTTTCTTT

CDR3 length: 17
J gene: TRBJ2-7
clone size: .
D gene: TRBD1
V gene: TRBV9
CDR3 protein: CASSARGTGRASYEQYF
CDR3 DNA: TGTGCCAGCAGCGCCCGGGGGACAGGGCGAGCGTCCTACGAGCAGTACTTC

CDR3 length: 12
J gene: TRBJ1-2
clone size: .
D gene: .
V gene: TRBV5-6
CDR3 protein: CASSSGTAGYTF
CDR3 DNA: TGTGCCAGCAGCTCCGGGACTGCTGGCTACACCTTC

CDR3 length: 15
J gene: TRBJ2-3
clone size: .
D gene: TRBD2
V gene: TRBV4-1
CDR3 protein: CASSELAGTTDTQYF
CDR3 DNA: TGCGCCAGCAGTGAACTAGCGGGGACTACAGATACGCAGTATTTT

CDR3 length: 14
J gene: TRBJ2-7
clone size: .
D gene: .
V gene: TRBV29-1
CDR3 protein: CSVEDLGGLHEQYF
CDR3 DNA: TGCAGCGTTGAAGATCTAGGGGGGCTCCACGAGCAGTACTTC

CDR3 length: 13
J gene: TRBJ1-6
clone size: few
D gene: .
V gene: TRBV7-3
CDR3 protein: CASSPTPNSPLHF
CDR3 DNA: TGTGCCAGCAGCCCGACACCGAATTCACCCCTCCACTTT

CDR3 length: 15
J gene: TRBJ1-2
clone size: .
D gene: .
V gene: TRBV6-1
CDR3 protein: CASSELVRLSYGYTF
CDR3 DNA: TGTGCCAGCAGTGAACTTGTTAGGCTATCTTATGGCTACACCTTC

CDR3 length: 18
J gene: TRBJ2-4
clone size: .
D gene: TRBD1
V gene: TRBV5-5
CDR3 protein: CASSLTTGQGAGKNIQYF
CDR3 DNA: TGTGCCAGCAGCTTAACGACCGGACAGGGGGCTGGCAAAAACATTCAGTACTTC

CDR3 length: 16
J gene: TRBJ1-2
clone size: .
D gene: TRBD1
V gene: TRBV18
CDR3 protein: CASSPREGQGAYGYTF
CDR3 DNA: TGTGCCAGCTCACCTAGAGAGGGACAGGGGGCCTATGGCTACACCTTC

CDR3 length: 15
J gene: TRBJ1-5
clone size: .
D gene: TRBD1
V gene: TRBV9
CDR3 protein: CASSTRDRGYQPQHF
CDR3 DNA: TGTGCCAGCAGCACCCGGGACAGGGGTTATCAGCCCCAGCATTTT

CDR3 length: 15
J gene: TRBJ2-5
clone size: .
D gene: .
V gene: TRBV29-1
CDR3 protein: CSVEAAGARGETQYF
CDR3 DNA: TGCAGCGTTGAAGCGGCAGGGGCTAGGGGGGAGACCCAGTACTTC

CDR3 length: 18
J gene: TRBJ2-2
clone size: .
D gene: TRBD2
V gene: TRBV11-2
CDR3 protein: CASSLVVAGVQGTGELFF
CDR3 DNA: TGTGCCAGCAGCTTAGTAGTAGCGGGGGTGCAAGGCACCGGGGAGCTGTTTTTT

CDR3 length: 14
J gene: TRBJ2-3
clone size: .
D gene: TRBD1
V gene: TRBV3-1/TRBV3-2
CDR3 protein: CASSKDRPTDTQYF
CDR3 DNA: TGTGCCAGCAGCAAGGACAGGCCCACAGATACGCAGTATTTT

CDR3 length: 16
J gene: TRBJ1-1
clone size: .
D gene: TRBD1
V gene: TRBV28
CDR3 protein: CASSLLGQGAGTEAFF
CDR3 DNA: TGTGCCAGCAGTTTACTTGGACAGGGGGCTGGCACTGAAGCTTTCTTT

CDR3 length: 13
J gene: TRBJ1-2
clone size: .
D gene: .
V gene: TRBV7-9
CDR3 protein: CASSPDGIYGYTF
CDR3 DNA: TGTGCCAGCAGTCCCGACGGGATCTATGGCTACACCTTC

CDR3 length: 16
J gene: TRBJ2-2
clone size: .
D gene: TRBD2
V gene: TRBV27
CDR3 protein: CASSLTSGAYTGELFF
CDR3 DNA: TGTGCCAGCAGTTTGACTAGCGGGGCGTACACCGGGGAGCTGTTTTTT